The TCR beta chain under discussion was sequenced for a study of OX40 agonist ivuxolimab in advanced cancers. Study-level results: Among the lowest levels of clonal expansion were found in partial responders at 0.1-3.0 mg/kg.

The CDR3 runs to 14 residues. V lost 0 bases and J lost 9, with 12 bases in between. Germline V gives CDR1 LGHNA, CDR2 YNFKEQ. As for this clone: Its antigen is unknown. This likely came from a read error, as a far larger clone is one base away.

Assay used: immunoSEQ multiplex PCR; TCRdb lists only in-frame clones, some missing. The data contain about 43,000 clones, more than 75% of them seen just once; the ten biggest clones take up about 11%. The receptor was isolated from an adult with an advanced solid tumor such as melanoma, head and neck, liver or kidney cancer. Sequenced here: CD4+ or CD8+ T cells sorted from blood, sampled in a trial of the OX40 agonist ivuxolimab. J is TRBJ1-5 and V is TRBV4-2, with D hard to call. The CDR3 sequence is CASSQEREYGPQHF. CDR3 coding DNA: TGTGCCAGCAGCCAAGAACGGGAGTATGGGCCCCAGCATTTT.